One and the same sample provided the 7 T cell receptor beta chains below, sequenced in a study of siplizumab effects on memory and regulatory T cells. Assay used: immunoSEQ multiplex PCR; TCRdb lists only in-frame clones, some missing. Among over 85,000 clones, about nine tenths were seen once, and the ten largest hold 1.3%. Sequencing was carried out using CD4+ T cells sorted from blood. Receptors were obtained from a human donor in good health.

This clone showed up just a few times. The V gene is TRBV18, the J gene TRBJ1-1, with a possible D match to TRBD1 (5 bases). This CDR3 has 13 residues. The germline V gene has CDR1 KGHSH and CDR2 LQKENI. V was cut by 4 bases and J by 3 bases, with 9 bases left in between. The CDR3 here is CASSLQGHTEAFF. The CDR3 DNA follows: TGTGCCAGCTCACTTCAGGGTCACACTGAAGCTTTCTTT. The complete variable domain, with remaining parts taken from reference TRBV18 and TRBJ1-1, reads NAGVMQNPRHLVRRRGQEARLRCSPMKGHSHVYWYRQLPEEGLKFMVYLQKENIIDESGMPKERFSAEFPKEGPSILRIQQVVRGDSAAYFCASSLQGHTEAFFGQGTRLTVV.

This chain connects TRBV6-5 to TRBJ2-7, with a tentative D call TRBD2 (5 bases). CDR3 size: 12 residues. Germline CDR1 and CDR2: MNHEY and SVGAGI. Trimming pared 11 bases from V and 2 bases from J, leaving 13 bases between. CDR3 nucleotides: TGTGCCCTAGAATTGCGGGCCTACGAGCAGTACTTC. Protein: CALELRAYEQYF.

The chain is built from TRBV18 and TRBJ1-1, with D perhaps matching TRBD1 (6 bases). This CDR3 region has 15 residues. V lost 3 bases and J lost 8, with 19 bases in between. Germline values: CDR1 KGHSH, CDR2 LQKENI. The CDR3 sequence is CASSPGEGVLWEAFF. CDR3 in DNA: TGTGCCAGCTCACCCGGGGAGGGGGTACTATGGGAAGCTTTCTTT. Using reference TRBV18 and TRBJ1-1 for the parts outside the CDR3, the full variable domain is NAGVMQNPRHLVRRRGQEARLRCSPMKGHSHVYWYRQLPEEGLKFMVYLQKENIIDESGMPKERFSAEFPKEGPSILRIQQVVRGDSAAYFCASSPGEGVLWEAFFGQGTRLTVV.

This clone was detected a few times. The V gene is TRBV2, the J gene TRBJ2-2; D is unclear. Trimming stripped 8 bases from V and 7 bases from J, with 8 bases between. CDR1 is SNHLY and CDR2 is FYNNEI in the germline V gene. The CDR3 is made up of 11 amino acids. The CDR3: CASLSVGELFF. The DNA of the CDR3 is TGTGCCAGCCTTTCGGTCGGGGAGCTGTTTTTT.

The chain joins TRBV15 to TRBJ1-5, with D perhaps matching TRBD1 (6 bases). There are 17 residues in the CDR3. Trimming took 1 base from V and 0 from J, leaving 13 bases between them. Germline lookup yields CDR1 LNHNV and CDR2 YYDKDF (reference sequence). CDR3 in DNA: TGTGCCACCAGCAGAGTGGGCAGGGGAAATAGCAATCAGCCCCAGCATTTT. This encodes CATSRVGRGNSNQPQHF.

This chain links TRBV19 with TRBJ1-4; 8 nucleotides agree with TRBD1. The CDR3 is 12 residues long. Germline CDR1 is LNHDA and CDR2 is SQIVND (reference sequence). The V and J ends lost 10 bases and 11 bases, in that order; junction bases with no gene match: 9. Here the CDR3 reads CATRQGLGKLFF. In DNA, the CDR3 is TGTGCCACCCGACAGGGGCTGGGTAAACTGTTTTTT.

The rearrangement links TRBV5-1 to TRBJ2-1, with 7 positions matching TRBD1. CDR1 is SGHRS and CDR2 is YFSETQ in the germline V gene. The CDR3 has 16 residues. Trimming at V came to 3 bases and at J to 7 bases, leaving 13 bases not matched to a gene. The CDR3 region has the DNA TGCGCCAGCAGCTCTGAGGGGGCGCGAGGATGGAATGAGCAGTTCTTC. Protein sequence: CASSSEGARGWNEQFF.